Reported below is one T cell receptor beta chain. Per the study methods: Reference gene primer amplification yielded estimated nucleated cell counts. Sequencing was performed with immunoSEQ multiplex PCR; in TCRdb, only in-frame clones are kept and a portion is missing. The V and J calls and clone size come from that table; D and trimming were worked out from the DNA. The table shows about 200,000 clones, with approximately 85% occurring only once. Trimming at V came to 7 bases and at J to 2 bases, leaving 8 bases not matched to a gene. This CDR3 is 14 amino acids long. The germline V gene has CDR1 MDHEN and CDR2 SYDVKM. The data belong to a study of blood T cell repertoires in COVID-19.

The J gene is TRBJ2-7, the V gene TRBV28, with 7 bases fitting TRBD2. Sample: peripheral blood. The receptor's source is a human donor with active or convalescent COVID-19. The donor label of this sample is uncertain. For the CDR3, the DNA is TGTGCCAGCATAGGGGAGGGGCTCACCTACGAGCAGTACTTC. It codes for CASIGEGLTYEQYF.